Listed here are 13 T cell receptor beta chains from one sample, sequenced in a study of T-cell reconstitution after alpha-beta-depleted transplantation in children. Unique molecular identifiers were incorporated during preparation of the TCRbeta library. MiXCR was run by TCRdb on the PCR reads, yielding one entry per CDR3 protein. The sample lists approximately 20,000 distinct CDR3 sequences, 10% to 15% occurring once. Material: PBMCs, mostly from graft donor cells, obtained 60 days after TCRalphabeta/CD19-depleted stem cell transplant. The receptor source for this set is a female patient aged 2 to 10 who had a stem cell transplant for congenital amegakaryocytic thrombocytopenia, so the T cells may come from the graft donor.

This clonotype qualifies as medium-sized. The rearrangement uses TRBV12-3 or TRBV12-4 and TRBJ2-1; 9 bases are shared with TRBD2. Unmatched junction bases numbered 15, after V lost 1 base and J lost 8 bases. The CDR3 totals 18 residues. In DNA form, the CDR3 reads TGTGCCAGCAGTTTAGAGCTTCGGGGACTAGCTATGGGGGATGAGCAGTTCTTC. It is translated as CASSLELRGLAMGDEQFF.

This clonotype is judged large. The chain links TRBV20-1 to TRBJ1-6; the D is unclear. The germline V gene encodes CDR1 DFQATT and CDR2 SNEGSKA (reference sequence). V was shortened by 0 bases and J by 8 bases, with 11 bases between the two germline ends. The CDR3 loop spans 14 amino acids. The CDR3 DNA reads TGCAGTGCTAGAGACGCGGGTCGAGATTCACCCCTCCACTTT. This translates into CSARDAGRDSPLHF.

This clonotype was detected ten times or more. The genes are TRBV5-1 and TRBJ2-1; 11 bases agree with TRBD2. CDR3 length: 16 amino acids. Trimming cost V 4 bases and J 3 bases; bases outside gene matches: 6. Per germline, CDR1 SGHRS and CDR2 YFSETQ. The chain's CDR3 is CASSHAGTSGYNEQFF. DNA of the CDR3: TGCGCCAGCAGCCACGCCGGGACTAGCGGCTACAATGAGCAGTTCTTC.

This clonotype appeared many times. The V call is TRBV20-1, the J call TRBJ1-5, with D unresolved. V was pared by 4 bases and J by 5 bases, with 9 bases between. The germline CDR1 and CDR2 sequences are DFQATT and SNEGSKA (reference sequence). This CDR3 comprises 12 residues. CDR3: CSAKSWDQPQHF. The CDR3 bases are TGCAGTGCTAAAAGTTGGGATCAGCCCCAGCATTTT.

The count of this clonotype is one. It may be a read error: a sequence one base away is much more abundant. The chain links TRBV9 to TRBJ2-2; the match to TRBD2 covers 9 bases. Germline values: CDR1 SGDLS, CDR2 YYNGEE. This CDR3 has 15 residues. V was clipped by 1 base and J by 3 bases; unmatched bases: 1. CDR3 amino acids: CASSVLAGHTGELFF. In DNA, the CDR3 is TGTGCCAGCAGCGTACTAGCGGGGCACACCGGGGAGCTGTTTTTT.

This clonotype showed up many times. The chain has TRBV5-1 and TRBJ2-1; D not resolved. Trimming removed 7 bases at V and 0 bases at J, with 14 bases between. CDR3 size: 15 residues. The germline CDR1 and CDR2 sequences are SGHRS and YFSETQ. CDR3 nucleotide sequence: TGCGCCAGCTCCCCTAAGCCCAGCTCCTACAATGAGCAGTTCTTC. It yields the protein CASSPKPSSYNEQFF.

This clonotype was counted many times. The chain carries TRBV5-1 and TRBJ2-3; D gene uncertain. In germline, CDR1 is SGHRS, CDR2 YFSETQ. V gave up 3 bases and J gave up 4 bases, with 12 bases separating them. The CDR3 runs 14 residues. CDR3 bases: TGCGCCAGCAGCTCCCGCCCTCGCGCAGATACGCAGTATTTT. Encoded protein: CASSSRPRADTQYF.

This clonotype was seen ten or more times. The gene calls are TRBV12-3 or TRBV12-4 and TRBJ2-3; 10 nucleotides match TRBD1. The CDR3 contains 16 residues. Trimming cost V 6 bases and J 4 bases; bases outside gene matches: 10. CDR3: CASSPEGQGISDTQYF. The CDR3 nucleotides read TGTGCCAGCAGCCCCGAGGGACAGGGGATCTCAGATACGCAGTATTTT.

This clonotype has a count of ten or more. This chain uses TRBV5-4 with TRBJ2-1; 8 bases match TRBD2. The CDR3 spans 16 residues. Per germline, CDR1 SGHNT and CDR2 YYREEE (reference sequence). The junction had 7 bases not matched to a gene; V was cut back by 0 bases and J by 5 bases. DNA of the CDR3: TGTGCCAGCAGCTTGGGGCTGGCGGGAGGAAACAATGAGCAGTTCTTC. Its protein is CASSLGLAGGNNEQFF.

This rearrangement joins TRBV29-1 to TRBJ2-5; D may be TRBD1 or TRBD2 (5 bases each). Trimming cost V 2 bases and J 4 bases, with 11 bases left between them. The CDR3 covers 13 residues. Germline V CDR1 and CDR2: SQVTM, ANQGSEA. The CDR3 DNA reads TGCAGCGTTGAATCACCAGGGAGAGAGACCCAGTACTTC. Amino acids: CSVESPGRETQYF. The entire variable domain, with the rest obtained from reference TRBV29-1 and TRBJ2-5, is as follows: SAVISQKPSRDICQRGTSLTIQCQVDSQVTMMFWYRQQPGQSLTLIATANQGSEATYESGFVIDKFPISRPNLTFSTLTVSNMSPEDSSIYLCSVESPGRETQYFGPGTRLLVL.

This clonotype was counted many times. The chain carries TRBV27 and TRBJ2-1, with 13 bases fitting TRBD2. V shed 5 bases and J 9 bases; nucleotides not matched to a gene: 7. CDR1 MNHEY and CDR2 SMNVEV come from the germline V gene (reference sequence). This CDR3 region has 15 residues. CDR3 nucleotides: TGTGCCAGCAGTCGAACGACTAGCGGGAGGACTGAGCAGTTCTTC. It specifies CASSRTTSGRTEQFF.

This clonotype has at least ten counts. The chain links TRBV20-1 to TRBJ2-5; the D gene is possibly TRBD2 (5 bases). V lost 6 bases and J 0 bases, leaving 14 bases between the germline ends. The CDR3 spans 14 residues. Germline V gives CDR1 DFQATT, CDR2 SNEGSKA (reference sequence). The CDR3 protein is CSAGGDLYQETQYF. In nucleotides, the CDR3 is TGCAGTGCCGGAGGCGACTTGTACCAAGAGACCCAGTACTTC.

This clonotype was detected many times. J is TRBJ1-2 and V is TRBV6-5; D is unresolved. The V end was cut by 5 bases, the J end by 2 bases, with 6 bases between. Looked up from germline, CDR1 is MNHEY and CDR2 is SVGAGI. The CDR3 sequence is 12 residues long. CDR3 bases: TGTGCCAGCAGTCAGGCCAACTATGGCTACACCTTC. Amino acids: CASSQANYGYTF.